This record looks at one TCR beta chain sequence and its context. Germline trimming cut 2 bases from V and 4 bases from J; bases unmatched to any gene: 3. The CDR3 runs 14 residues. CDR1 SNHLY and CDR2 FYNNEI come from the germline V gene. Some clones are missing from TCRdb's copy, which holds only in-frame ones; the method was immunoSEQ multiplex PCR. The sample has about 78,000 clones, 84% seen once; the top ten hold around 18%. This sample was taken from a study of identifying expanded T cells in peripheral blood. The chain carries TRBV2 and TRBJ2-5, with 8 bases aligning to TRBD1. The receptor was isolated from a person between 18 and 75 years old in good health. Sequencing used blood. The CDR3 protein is CASSEQGASETQYF. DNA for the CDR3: TGTGCCAGCAGTGAACAGGGGGCTTCAGAGACCCAGTACTTC.